The 19 T cell receptor beta chains listed next were all sequenced from one sample in a study of T-cell reconstitution after alpha-beta-depleted transplantation in children. Unique molecular identifiers were used in preparing the TCRbeta library. TCRdb redid the calling of the PCR reads with MiXCR, one entry per CDR3 protein. The sample carries roughly 490,000 distinct CDR3 sequences, about an eighth recorded once. The source material was PBMCs, mostly from graft donor cells, sampled 180 days after TCRalphabeta/CD19-depleted stem cell transplant. These receptors all stem from a female patient under 10 years old who had a stem cell transplant for aplastic anemia, so the T cells may come from the graft donor.

This clonotype was seen ten or more times. This chain joins TRBV12-3 or TRBV12-4 and TRBJ1-5; D is unresolved. V shed 6 bases and J shed 0 bases, with 12 bases lying between them. The CDR3 has 15 residues. The CDR3 loop is CASSQGSYSNQPQHF. Here the CDR3 DNA reads TGTGCCAGCAGCCAAGGGTCTTATAGCAATCAGCCCCAGCATTTT.

This chain connects TRBV20-1 to TRBJ1-5; D is unresolved. V was trimmed by 3 bases and J by 7 bases, leaving 16 bases between them. In germline, CDR1 is DFQATT, CDR2 SNEGSKA (reference sequence). CDR3 length: 14 residues. The CDR3 nucleotides are TGCAGTGCTAGCTGGGCCGTGACGAGGCAGCCCCAGCATTTT. Translated: CSASWAVTRQPQHF.

In its sample, this clonotype was seen a few times. V is TRBV7-2 and J is TRBJ2-7; TRBD2 aligns across 9 bases. V shed 4 bases and J 0 bases; nucleotides not matched to a gene: 10. Germline V gene lookup returns CDR1 SGHTA and CDR2 FQGNSA. The CDR3 is 17 amino acids. The CDR3 DNA sequence: TGTGCCAGCAGCTCGCGTGTTAGCGGGGGCAGCTCCTACGAGCAGTACTTC. As protein: CASSSRVSGGSSYEQYF. Drawing the rest from reference TRBV7-2 and TRBJ2-7, the complete variable domain is GAGVSQSPSNKVTEKGKDVELRCDPISGHTALYWYRQSLGQGLEFLIYFQGNSAPDKSGLPSDRFSAERTGGSVSTLTIQRTQQEDSAVYLCASSSRVSGGSSYEQYFGPGTRLTVT.

The genes are TRBV27 and TRBJ2-7; 12 bases are a match to TRBD2. V trimming: 2 bases; J trimming: 7 bases; junction bases outside the gene matches: 6. CDR3 length: 15 residues. CDR1 is MNHEY and CDR2 is SMNVEV in the germline V gene (reference sequence). CDR3 protein: CASSLRVGLAGEQYV. The CDR3 bases are TGTGCCAGCAGTTTAAGGGTTGGACTAGCGGGAGAGCAGTACGTC.

This chain uses TRBV12-3 or TRBV12-4 with TRBJ2-1; 8 nucleotides line up with TRBD2. The length of the CDR3 is 15 residues. V dropped 6 bases and J dropped 7; count of bases not matched to a gene: 11. The CDR3 DNA is TGTGCCAGCAGACTTGAAACTAGCGGTAGGAATGAGCAGTTCTTC. Protein product: CASRLETSGRNEQFF.

The rearrangement links TRBV7-2 to TRBJ2-1, with unresolved D. Looked up from germline, CDR1 is SGHTA and CDR2 is FQGNSA. Trimming stripped 6 bases from V and 0 bases from J, with 15 bases between. The CDR3 is 16 amino acids. This CDR3 reads CASSQQPPHSYNEQFF. In nucleotides, the CDR3 is TGTGCCAGCAGTCAGCAGCCACCTCACTCCTACAATGAGCAGTTCTTC.

Here the CDR3 DNA reads TGTGCCAGCAGCGTAGGGGGGAGCCCATCGGCTGAAGCTTTCTTT. Protein: CASSVGGSPSAEAFF. The genes are TRBV9 and TRBJ1-1; a possible D gene is TRBD1 (5 bases). This CDR3 is 15 amino acids long. V lost 0 bases to trimming and J lost 6 bases, with 15 bases between them. Germline CDR1 and CDR2: SGDLS and YYNGEE.

This clonotype was detected many times. V is TRBV7-9 and J is TRBJ2-7; D gene unclear. Trimming took off 4 bases at V and 6 bases at J, with 10 bases between the two ends. This CDR3 contains 12 residues. Looked up from germline, CDR1 is SEHNR and CDR2 is FQNEAQ (reference sequence). The CDR3 sequence: CASSSFTSEQYV. The CDR3 nucleotides read TGTGCCAGCAGCTCCTTTACTTCCGAGCAGTACGTC.

This rearrangement joins TRBV11-2 to TRBJ2-1; 14 bases are shared with TRBD2. V trimming: 6 bases; J trimming: 4 bases; junction bases outside the gene matches: 11. The CDR3 loop spans 18 amino acids. Germline V CDR1 and CDR2: SGHAT, FQNNGV. The CDR3 spells CASRPGLAGGPGYNEQFF. The CDR3 region has the DNA TGTGCCAGCAGACCAGGACTAGCGGGAGGCCCGGGGTACAATGAGCAGTTCTTC.

A few counts support this clonotype. V is TRBV20-1 and J is TRBJ2-5, with D possibly being TRBD2 (6 bases). CDR1 is DFQATT and CDR2 is SNEGSKA in the germline V gene (reference sequence). This CDR3 region has 14 residues. The V end lost 3 bases, the J end lost 4 bases, and 15 bases lay between the germline ends. This CDR3 reads CSASFREWGETQYF. Written as DNA, the CDR3 is TGCAGTGCTAGTTTTCGGGAGTGGGGAGAGACCCAGTACTTC.

This clonotype was picked up a small number of times. The gene calls are TRBV15 and TRBJ2-2, with a weak D call TRBD2 (7 bases). CDR3 size: 14 residues. CDR1 is LNHNV and CDR2 is YYDKDF in the germline V gene (reference sequence). The V gene lost 3 bases and the J gene lost 6 bases, with 11 bases spanning the gap. CDR3 in amino acids: CATSSGGPPGELFF. CDR3 nucleotide sequence: TGTGCCACCAGCAGCGGGGGGCCACCCGGGGAGCTGTTTTTT.

This clonotype was picked up a small number of times. V and J are TRBV18 and TRBJ2-7; 9 nucleotides align to TRBD1. This CDR3 spans 16 amino acids. The germline V gene encodes CDR1 KGHSH and CDR2 LQKENI. Trimming took 0 bases from V and 7 from J; bases not matched to a gene: 10. This chain's CDR3 is CASSPPHGTGSLEQYF. In DNA form, the CDR3 reads TGTGCCAGCTCACCACCTCATGGGACAGGGAGCCTGGAGCAGTACTTC.

The J gene is TRBJ1-6, the V gene TRBV27, with a weak D call TRBD1 (5 bases). The CDR3 loop spans 14 amino acids. From germline, CDR1 is MNHEY and CDR2 SMNVEV (reference sequence). Trimming cost V 3 bases and J 6 bases, with 9 bases left between them. The CDR3 is CASSFPTVNSPLHF. The CDR3 nucleotides are TGTGCCAGCAGTTTTCCGACAGTTAATTCACCCCTCCACTTT.

This clonotype was counted only a few times. The rearrangement uses TRBV6-5 and TRBJ1-4; 10 bases map to TRBD1. This CDR3 contains 17 residues. Germline loops: CDR1 MNHEY, CDR2 SVGAGI. The V and J ends lost 3 bases and 4 bases, in that order; junction bases with no gene match: 8. The CDR3 protein is CASSYRVRDRGNEKLFF. The CDR3 nucleotides read TGTGCCAGCAGTTATCGGGTCCGGGACAGGGGTAATGAAAAACTGTTTTTT.

This clonotype was found a few times. The chain combines TRBV29-1 with TRBJ2-5, with D possibly being TRBD1 (6 bases). Trimming removed 4 bases from V and 5 bases from J, with 17 bases in between. Germline CDR1 is SQVTM and CDR2 is ANQGSEA. This CDR3 region has 14 residues. The CDR3 DNA follows: TGCAGCGTTGTGGGGGCGCAGGAGTGGGAGACCCAGTACTTC. Translating gives CSVVGAQEWETQYF.

The genes are TRBV20-1 and TRBJ2-7, with TRBD1 matching 8 bases. The V segment lost 2 bases and the J segment 2 bases; nucleotides outside the gene matches: 5. This CDR3 contains 14 residues. The V gene's germline CDR1 is DFQATT and CDR2 SNEGSKA (reference sequence). CDR3 sequence (DNA): TGCAGTGCTAGACAGGACAGGGTGACCTACGAGCAGTACTTC. Amino acid sequence: CSARQDRVTYEQYF.

The chain is built from TRBV2 and TRBJ2-1; the D gene is possibly TRBD1 (6 bases). CDR3 length: 10 residues. Germline assignment: CDR1 SNHLY and CDR2 FYNNEI. Trimming took 7 bases from V and 8 from J, leaving 6 bases between them. CDR3 region: CASKGDEQFF. The CDR3 DNA is TGTGCCAGCAAGGGGGATGAGCAGTTCTTC.

Only a few counts were recorded for this clonotype. This chain joins TRBV20-1 and TRBJ2-5; no definite D call. This CDR3 has 14 amino acids. V was shortened by 3 bases and J by 1 base, with 12 bases between the two germline ends. CDR1 and CDR2 from the germline V gene are DFQATT and SNEGSKA (reference sequence). This CDR3 is CSASRVRSQETQYF. The CDR3 DNA reads TGCAGTGCTAGTCGGGTACGCAGCCAAGAGACCCAGTACTTC.

A few counts support this clonotype. The chain couples TRBV6-2 or TRBV6-3 to TRBJ2-1; TRBD2 aligns across 11 bases. Trimming cost V 0 bases and J 4 bases; bases outside gene matches: 11. Germline CDR1 and CDR2: MNHEY and SVGEGT. The CDR3 is 19 residues long. CDR3 protein: CASSYSASGRSELYNEQFF. The CDR3, as DNA: TGTGCCAGCAGTTACTCCGCTAGCGGGAGGTCAGAATTGTACAATGAGCAGTTCTTC.